These T cell receptor beta chains were read from a single sample in a study of blood T cell repertoires in COVID-19. The data were produced by immunoSEQ multiplex PCR, yet TCRdb's version contains in-frame clones alone and is incomplete. The sample carries 35,000 to 45,000 clones, more than 70% recorded once. Sequencing was carried out using peripheral blood. The receptors shown here come from a human donor in a cohort sampled during active COVID-19. Both conserved end residues are part of each CDR3. The D gene is left open where the match is weak. For some rows the clone size is stated as once, few or many, or as a class when expanded; others skip it.

j_call clone_size v_call d_call cdr3_aa cdr3_nt
TRBJ2-3 once TRBV10-2 - CASSEFVGPDTQYF TGCGCCAGCAGTGAGTTTGTTGGGCCGGATACGCAGTATTTT
TRBJ2-3 - TRBV2 TRBD1 CASSEKGGRDTDTQYF TGTGCCAGCAGTGAAAAAGGGGGCAGAGACACAGATACGCAGTATTTT
TRBJ2-1 - TRBV18 TRBD1 CASSPGTGDQHEQFF TGTGCCAGCTCACCCGGGACAGGGGACCAACATGAGCAGTTCTTC
TRBJ1-1 - TRBV5-6 - CASSLVGEDTEAFF TGTGCCAGCAGCTTGGTAGGGGAGGACACTGAAGCTTTCTTT
TRBJ2-7 once TRBV27 - CASSLSQGNEQYF TGTGCCAGCAGTTTATCACAGGGTAACGAGCAGTACTTC
TRBJ1-1 - TRBV6-5 TRBD1 CASIGQGMAEAFF TGTGCCAGCATCGGACAGGGGATGGCTGAAGCTTTCTTT
TRBJ2-3 - TRBV29-1 TRBD2 CSVLPHRDYRNPFRTDTQYF TGCAGCGTTCTACCTCACCGGGACTACAGAAACCCCTTTCGCACAGATACGCAGTATTTT
TRBJ1-5 - TRBV7-2 - CASSLAPQGNQPQHF TGTGCCAGCAGCCTGGCTCCCCAAGGCAATCAGCCCCAGCATTTT
TRBJ2-7 - TRBV19 TRBD1 CASSIGTASYEQYF TGTGCCAGTAGTATCGGGACAGCTTCCTACGAGCAGTACTTC
TRBJ2-7 - TRBV6-5 TRBD1 CASKDRGRPYAEQYF TGTGCCAGCAAGGACAGGGGGCGACCTTACGCCGAGCAGTACTTC
TRBJ2-7 - TRBV10-3 TRBD1 CAISEGTGYYEQYF TGTGCCATCAGTGAAGGGACAGGCTACTACGAGCAGTACTTC
TRBJ1-1 - TRBV6-5 - CASSSATGMNTEAFF TGTGCCAGCAGCTCCGCCACAGGGATGAACACTGAAGCTTTCTTT
TRBJ1-1 - TRBV28 - CASSLQAMNTEAFF TGTGCCAGCAGTTTACAGGCCATGAACACTGAAGCTTTCTTT
TRBJ2-5 - TRBV6-2/TRBV6-3 - CASSPQETQYF TGTGCCAGCAGTCCACAAGAGACCCAGTACTTC
TRBJ2-2 - TRBV6-5 - CASTPDSPIGELFF TGTGCCAGCACCCCGGACAGCCCGATCGGGGAGCTGTTTTTT
TRBJ2-7 - TRBV27 - CASSDRDNSYEQYF TGTGCCAGCAGTGACCGGGACAACTCCTACGAGCAGTACTTC
TRBJ2-7 - TRBV24-1 - CATSEPTGSYEQYF TGTGCCACCAGTGAACCTACAGGGAGCTACGAGCAGTACTTC
TRBJ1-5 - TRBV5-1 - CASSLERGQPQHF TGCGCCAGCAGCTTGGAGAGGGGGCAGCCCCAGCATTTT
TRBJ2-2 - TRBV18 TRBD2 CASSPARGGNLGELFF TGTGCCAGCTCACCGGCGCGGGGGGGCAATTTAGGGGAGCTGTTTTTT
TRBJ2-7 - TRBV5-4 TRBD1 CASRSGSDRGTYEQYF TGTGCCAGCAGAAGTGGGTCGGACAGGGGGACCTACGAGCAGTACTTC
TRBJ2-1 - TRBV5-1 TRBD2 CASSLGRGGAGNEQFF TGCGCCAGCAGCTTGGGGCGCGGGGGGGCCGGGAATGAGCAGTTCTTC
TRBJ1-2 - TRBV7-8 - CASSSGGNYGYTF TGTGCCAGCAGTTCCGGAGGGAACTATGGCTACACCTTC
TRBJ1-1 once TRBV7-9 - CASSFEVNTEAFF TGTGCCAGCAGCTTTGAGGTGAACACTGAAGCTTTCTTT
TRBJ1-2 - TRBV5-8 - CASSLSRFYGYTF TGTGCCAGCAGCTTATCCAGGTTCTATGGCTACACCTTC
TRBJ1-6 - TRBV3-1/TRBV3-2 TRBD1 CASSPQGDKSSYNSPLHF TGTGCCAGCAGCCCCCAGGGGGACAAAAGCTCCTATAATTCACCCCTCCACTTT
TRBJ1-1 - TRBV7-9 - CASSAGAGAEAFF TGTGCCAGCAGCGCCGGGGCAGGGGCTGAAGCTTTCTTT
TRBJ2-1 - TRBV12-3/TRBV12-4 - CASSLGSDNEQFF TGTGCCAGCAGTTTAGGAAGCGACAATGAGCAGTTCTTC
TRBJ2-1 - TRBV7-9 TRBD1 CASSQGGSGTGASNEQFF TGTGCCAGCAGCCAAGGAGGCTCCGGGACAGGGGCGAGCAATGAGCAGTTCTTC
TRBJ2-5 - TRBV28 TRBD2 CASSPRGGPQETQYF TGTGCCAGCAGTCCCCGGGGGGGGCCACAAGAGACCCAGTACTTC
TRBJ1-1 - TRBV21-1 - CASSKGVHRLNTEAFF TGTGCCAGCAGCAAAGGTGTCCACAGACTGAACACTGAAGCTTTCTTT
TRBJ1-5 - TRBV10-3 TRBD1 CATPGKPVLRTGRREPQHF TGTGCCACTCCCGGGAAACCCGTACTCCGGACAGGGCGTCGAGAGCCCCAGCATTTT
TRBJ2-5 - TRBV5-4 TRBD2 CASSVSGGLRETQYF TGTGCCAGCAGCGTCAGCGGGGGGTTAAGGGAGACCCAGTACTTC
TRBJ1-2 - TRBV14 TRBD1 CASSQDRGRGYGYTF TGTGCCAGCAGCCAAGACAGGGGGCGCGGCTATGGCTACACCTTC
TRBJ2-3 - TRBV27 TRBD2 CASSYGTSGTDTQYF TGTGCCAGCAGTTACGGGACTAGCGGCACAGATACGCAGTATTTT
TRBJ1-2 - TRBV5-6 TRBD1 CASSPGQANYGYTF TGTGCCAGCAGCCCGGGACAGGCTAACTATGGCTACACCTTC
TRBJ2-2 once TRBV7-9 - CASSIGGGYTGELFF TGTGCCAGCAGCATAGGAGGCGGGTACACCGGGGAGCTGTTTTTT
TRBJ2-7 once TRBV5-1 - CASSLAEGYEQYF TGCGCCAGCAGCTTGGCTGAGGGTTACGAGCAGTACTTC
TRBJ2-2 - TRBV7-3 - CASSLGAGELFF TGTGCCAGCAGCTTAGGAGCCGGGGAGCTGTTTTTT
TRBJ1-3 - TRBV28 - CASREGQRGNTIYF TGTGCCAGCAGGGAGGGCCAGCGTGGAAACACCATATATTTT
TRBJ2-7 - TRBV27 TRBD2 CASSFGGVGPYEQYF TGTGCCAGCAGTTTTGGGGGGGTCGGACCCTACGAGCAGTACTTC
TRBJ1-2 - TRBV6-5 - CASTRDGLGYTF TGTGCCAGCACGCGCGACGGGTTGGGCTACACCTTC
TRBJ2-3 - TRBV2 TRBD2 CASSEDSGGHPSTDTQYF TGTGCCAGCAGTGAAGATAGCGGGGGTCACCCTAGCACAGATACGCAGTATTTT
TRBJ1-6 - TRBV6-1 - CASSDWQGSSYNSPLHF TGTGCCAGCAGTGATTGGCAGGGGAGCTCCTATAATTCACCCCTCCACTTT
TRBJ1-1 - TRBV7-8 TRBD1 CASRVRGRTEAFF TGTGCCAGCAGAGTGAGGGGGCGGACTGAAGCTTTCTTT
TRBJ2-1 - TRBV4-2 TRBD2 CASSQDSIGTNSYNEQFF TGTGCCAGCAGCCAAGACTCTATCGGGACTAACTCCTACAATGAGCAGTTCTTC
TRBJ2-7 - TRBV28 TRBD1 CASRAGQGEIYEQYF TGTGCCAGCAGGGCGGGCCAGGGGGAAATCTACGAGCAGTACTTC
TRBJ1-5 - TRBV19 TRBD1 CASSMDLGVGGGGPQHF TGTGCCAGTAGTATGGACCTTGGGGTAGGGGGCGGAGGGCCCCAGCATTTT
TRBJ2-2 - TRBV7-2 TRBD2 CASSSAGGPGTGELFF TGTGCCAGCAGCTCCGCGGGGGGGCCGGGCACCGGGGAGCTGTTTTTT
TRBJ2-3 - TRBV5-8 TRBD1 CASSSGQGTDTQYF TGTGCCAGCAGCTCAGGACAGGGCACAGATACGCAGTATTTT
TRBJ2-1 - TRBV5-1 - CASSWAAGPYNEQFF TGCGCCAGCAGCTGGGCGGCGGGGCCCTACAATGAGCAGTTCTTC
TRBJ1-5 - TRBV27 - CASSLRGSYLNQPQHF TGTGCCAGCAGTTTAAGGGGCAGCTACCTGAATCAGCCCCAGCATTTT